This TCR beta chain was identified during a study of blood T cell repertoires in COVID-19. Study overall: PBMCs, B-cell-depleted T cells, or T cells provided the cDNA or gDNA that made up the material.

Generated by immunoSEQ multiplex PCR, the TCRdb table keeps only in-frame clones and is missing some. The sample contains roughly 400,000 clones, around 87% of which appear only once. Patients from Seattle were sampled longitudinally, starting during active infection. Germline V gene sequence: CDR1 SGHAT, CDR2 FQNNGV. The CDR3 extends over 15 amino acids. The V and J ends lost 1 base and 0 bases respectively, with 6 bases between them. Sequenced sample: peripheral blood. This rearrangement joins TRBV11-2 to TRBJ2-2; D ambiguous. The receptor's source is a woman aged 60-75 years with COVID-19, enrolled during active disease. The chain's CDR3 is CASSLAVANTGELFF. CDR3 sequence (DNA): TGTGCCAGCAGCTTAGCCGTCGCGAACACCGGGGAGCTGTTTTTT.